A single sample gave rise to the 24 T cell receptor beta chains below, sequenced in a study of human T cells and chemical hapten exposure (dated by TCRdb to the early 2020s). The library relied on RACE. Sequencing was carried out with a NextSeq 500. In TCRdb, the public reads were trimmed at Q25 with fastp and aligned with MiXCR, with productive beta chains retained. Records with the same CDR3 protein are collapsed into one entry carrying the most frequent genes and DNA. The sample data list under 450,000 distinct CDR3 sequences, and approximately 5.1% of these were observed just once. The ten largest clones represent 2% to 2.5% of the sample. The sample's time point label is to be understood as: patch test 1, 2 weeks after DPC sensitization. The treatment or condition label of this sample denotes: therapeutic diphenylcyclopropenone sensitization with weekly scalp DPC. Source: whole blood, taken in connection with sensitization to the hapten diphenylcyclopropenone (DPC). The source is a woman aged 45-65 years with alopecia areata. Some clones in this sample may be carry-over from other donors' samples.

This clonotype was counted a few times. This chain joins TRBV5-4 and TRBJ2-5; 8 bases are a match to TRBD2. V trimming: 3 bases; J trimming: 1 base; junction bases outside the gene matches: 8. The CDR3 runs 16 residues. CDR1 SGHNT and CDR2 YYREEE come from the germline V gene (reference sequence). The CDR3 spells CASSSRLLAAQETQYF. The CDR3 region has the DNA TGTGCCAGCAGCTCCCGCCTACTAGCGGCCCAAGAGACCCAGTACTTC.

This chain links TRBV29-1 with TRBJ1-4; 7 bases are shared with TRBD1. Looked up from germline, CDR1 is SQVTM and CDR2 is ANQGSEA. The trim removed 4 bases at V and 5 bases at J, leaving 4 bases unmatched. The CDR3 is 13 residues long. In DNA form, the CDR3 reads TGCAGCGTTGGTGAGGGGGCCAATGAAAAACTGTTTTTT. It encodes CSVGEGANEKLFF. The whole variable domain, remainder taken from reference TRBV29-1 and TRBJ1-4, is SAVISQKPSRDICQRGTSLTIQCQVDSQVTMMFWYRQQPGQSLTLIATANQGSEATYESGFVIDKFPISRPNLTFSTLTVSNMSPEDSSIYLCSVGEGANEKLFFGSGTQLSVL.

In its sample, this clonotype was seen a few times. This sequence joins TRBV6-5 and TRBJ1-1; D uncertain. Looked up from germline, CDR1 is MNHEY and CDR2 is SVGAGI. This CDR3 contains 14 residues. Trimming shortened V by 5 bases and J by 2 bases, and 12 bases separated the two germline ends. In DNA, the CDR3 is TGTGCCAGCAGTCACCGGACTATTAACACTGAAGCTTTCTTT. Encoded protein: CASSHRTINTEAFF.

This clonotype was seen repeatedly, ten times or more. The V call is TRBV7-2, the J call TRBJ2-3; a weak D match, TRBD2 (5 bases). The length of the CDR3 is 13 residues. Per the germline V gene, CDR1 is SGHTA and CDR2 is FQGNSA. V was clipped by 4 bases and J by 15 bases, with 20 bases between them. The CDR3 sequence: CASSYDWLAVGYF. CDR3 DNA sequence: TGTGCCAGCAGCTACGACTGGCTAGCTGTGGGATATTTT.

The V gene is TRBV11-2, the J gene TRBJ2-1; D possibly corresponds to TRBD1 (6 bases). CDR1 is SGHAT, CDR2 FQNNGV, per germline. V was shortened by 2 bases and J by 5 bases, with 13 bases between the two germline ends. The length of the CDR3 is 15 residues. The DNA of the CDR3 is TGTGCCAGCAGCTTAACGCCAGGGGATAACAATGAGCAGTTCTTC. Its protein product is CASSLTPGDNNEQFF.

This clonotype was picked up a small number of times. The V call is TRBV2, the J call TRBJ1-1; a weak D match, TRBD1 (5 bases). The CDR3 is 13 residues long. Trimming stripped 3 bases from V and 5 bases from J, with 10 bases between. CDR1 is SNHLY and CDR2 is FYNNEI in the germline V gene. CDR3 in DNA: TGTGCCAGCAGTGACAGGGAGGAAACTGAAGCTTTCTTT. Its translation: CASSDREETEAFF.

This clonotype was counted many times. The V and J genes are TRBV2 and TRBJ1-2; D call uncertain. CDR1 and CDR2 from the germline V gene are SNHLY and FYNNEI. The CDR3 consists of 12 residues. Trimming took off 6 bases at V and 8 bases at J, with 13 bases between the two ends. Here the CDR3 reads CASSRTGGGYTF. The CDR3 DNA is TGTGCCAGCAGCAGGACTGGCGGAGGCTACACCTTC.

This clonotype has at least ten counts. This chain connects TRBV29-1 to TRBJ2-5; no clear D. Trimming removed 1 base at V and 10 bases at J, with 10 bases between. Germline assignment: CDR1 SQVTM and CDR2 ANQGSEA. The CDR3 has 11 residues. CDR3 amino acids: CSVEAPPGQYF. DNA of the CDR3: TGCAGCGTTGAAGCCCCCCCCGGCCAGTACTTC.

Many counts were recorded for this clonotype. The chain uses TRBV6-2 or TRBV6-3 and TRBJ1-5; D remains ambiguous. There are 13 residues in the CDR3. V was trimmed by 3 bases and J by 5 bases, leaving 8 bases between them. Looked up from germline, CDR1 is MNHEY and CDR2 is SVGEGT. CDR3 coding DNA: TGTGCCAGCAGTTATTTGCGGGATCAGCCCCAGCATTTT. It yields the protein CASSYLRDQPQHF.

This clonotype came up many times. The chain recombines TRBV12-3 or TRBV12-4 with TRBJ2-3, with D possibly being TRBD2 (7 bases). The CDR3 consists of 13 residues. The ends were cut back, 6 bases at V and 7 bases at J, with 14 bases in the middle. CDR3 in DNA: TGTGCCAGCAGCCGAACGGGGGGCCATACGCAGTATTTT. Translated, it gives CASSRTGGHTQYF.

With regard to this clonotype: This could be a read error, since a much larger clone is one nucleotide away. DNA for the CDR3: TGTGCCAGCAGCGCCCGACAGGGGGGAATTTACACTGAAGCTTTCTTT. It is translated as CASSARQGGIYTEAFF. This sequence joins TRBV7-9 and TRBJ1-1, with 9 bases that match TRBD1. Germline V gene lookup returns CDR1 SEHNR and CDR2 FQNEAQ (reference sequence). V gave up 5 bases and J gave up 3 bases; unmatched junction bases: 10. This CDR3 is built from 16 residues.

This clonotype has ten or more counts. This sequence joins TRBV5-1 and TRBJ1-5; D is unclear. Trimming cost V 9 bases and J 4 bases, with 14 bases left between them. The germline V gene encodes CDR1 SGHRS and CDR2 YFSETQ. CDR3 size: 13 residues. The CDR3 loop reads CATHWRRNQPQHF. DNA of the CDR3: TGCGCCACTCACTGGCGGAGGAATCAGCCCCAGCATTTT. Full variable domain (rest looked up from reference TRBV5-1 and TRBJ1-5): KAGVTQTPRYLIKTRGQQVTLSCSPISGHRSVSWYQQTPGQGLQFLFEYFSETQRNKGNFPGRFSGRQFSNSRSEMNVSTLELGDSALYLCATHWRRNQPQHFGDGTRLSIL.

CDR3 loop: CASSSRSGTQHGNEQFF. CDR3 coding DNA: TGTGCCAGCAGCTCTCGGTCCGGGACACAGCATGGGAATGAGCAGTTCTTC. This chain links TRBV14 with TRBJ2-1; D is perhaps TRBD1 (6 bases). This CDR3 spans 17 amino acids. The V end was cut by 5 bases, the J end by 7 bases, with 24 bases between. The germline gives CDR1 SGHDN, CDR2 FVKESK.

This clonotype was counted a few times. The chain has TRBV6-2 or TRBV6-3 and TRBJ1-5, with TRBD1 matching over 8 bases. Trimming took 2 bases from V and 2 from J; bases not matched to a gene: 8. Germline CDR1 is MNHEY and CDR2 is SVGEGT. The CDR3 loop spans 17 amino acids. This CDR3 is CASSYVSGGAGNQPQHF. The CDR3 bases are TGTGCCAGCAGTTACGTCTCAGGGGGCGCGGGCAATCAGCCCCAGCATTTT.

This clonotype showed up many times. V usage is TRBV7-2 and J usage is TRBJ2-7; D is unresolved. The CDR3 spans 17 residues. Germline CDR1 and CDR2: SGHTA and FQGNSA. V dropped 3 bases and J dropped 4 bases, with 22 bases sitting between them. The CDR3 DNA reads TGTGCCAGCAGCTTGGTGGACCTACCCAATTATGCTTACGAGCAGTACTTC. Residues: CASSLVDLPNYAYEQYF.

A few counts support this clonotype. This chain uses TRBV12-3 or TRBV12-4 with TRBJ1-5; a possible D gene is TRBD1 (5 bases). Between the trimmed V and J ends, which lost 3 bases and 7 bases, there was a span of 10 bases. This CDR3 spans 13 amino acids. CDR3 nucleotide sequence: TGTGCCAGCAGTTTGTTAGGGGCCCAGCCCCAGCATTTT. This encodes CASSLLGAQPQHF.

The genes are TRBV5-6 and TRBJ1-4; TRBD1 aligns across 9 bases. Per the germline V gene, CDR1 is SGHDT and CDR2 is YYEEEE. The V segment lost 5 bases and the J segment 10 bases; nucleotides outside the gene matches: 9. This CDR3 spans 14 amino acids. For the CDR3, the DNA is TGTGCCAGCAGTCCGGGACAGGGAATCGGAAAACTGTTTTTT. Protein: CASSPGQGIGKLFF. Based on the CDR3 plus reference TRBV5-6 and TRBJ1-4, the full variable domain is DAGVTQSPTHLIKTRGQQVTLRCSPKSGHDTVSWYQQALGQGPQFIFQYYEEEERQRGNFPDRFSGHQFPNYSSELNVNALLLGDSALYLCASSPGQGIGKLFFGSGTQLSVL.

This rearrangement joins TRBV4-3 to TRBJ2-7; no definite D call. The CDR3 runs to 15 residues. In germline, CDR1 is LGHNA, CDR2 YSLEER. Trimming stripped 5 bases from V and 4 bases from J, with 18 bases between. This chain's CDR3 is CASSSRAFPQYEQYF. Here the CDR3 DNA reads TGCGCCAGCAGCTCCCGGGCCTTCCCCCAATACGAGCAGTACTTC.

The chain links TRBV2 to TRBJ2-1; 10 bases line up with TRBD2. V lost 2 bases and J lost 8; bases outside the gene matches: 12. Germline V gene lookup returns CDR1 SNHLY and CDR2 FYNNEI. This CDR3 is built from 17 residues. CDR3 sequence: CASSEKGKSGRAYEQFF. The CDR3 nucleotides read TGTGCCAGCAGTGAAAAGGGGAAGAGCGGGAGGGCCTATGAGCAGTTCTTC.

This clonotype was observed at least ten times. This chain connects TRBV3-1 to TRBJ1-2; the D gene is possibly TRBD1 (5 bases). CDR1 is LGHDT, CDR2 YNNKEL, per germline (reference sequence). The CDR3 spans 17 residues. V lost 0 bases and J lost 4, with 18 bases in between. The CDR3 reads CASSQDSPGRYGYGYTF. CDR3 nucleotides: TGTGCCAGCAGCCAAGATAGCCCGGGGCGGTACGGCTATGGCTACACCTTC.

CDR3 residues: CASTERVHEQFF. The CDR3 region has the DNA TGTGCCAGCACCGAAAGGGTCCATGAGCAGTTCTTC. The rearrangement joins TRBV12-3 or TRBV12-4 to TRBJ2-1; D unclear. The V end lost 7 bases, the J end lost 8 bases, and 12 bases lay between the germline ends. The CDR3 covers 12 residues.

This clonotype was counted many times. The CDR3 reads CASSIEGRILREQYF. The DNA for the CDR3 is TGTGCCAGCTCCATCGAGGGCAGGATCCTACGAGAGCAGTACTTC. This chain links TRBV5-5 with TRBJ2-7; possible D gene TRBD2, 5 bases. The CDR3 is made up of 15 amino acids. V was trimmed by 7 bases and J by 7 bases, leaving 24 bases between them. Germline lookup yields CDR1 SGHKS and CDR2 YYEKEE (reference sequence).

The table lists this clonotype with many counts. The CDR3 DNA sequence: TGTGCCATCAGTTTGGGGGGGACTAGCACAGATACGCAGTATTTT. Translating it yields CAISLGGTSTDTQYF. The gene calls are TRBV10-3 and TRBJ2-3; 7 bases match TRBD2. Germline CDR1 is ENHRY and CDR2 is SYGVKD. There are 15 residues in the CDR3. The ends lost 5 bases at V and 0 bases at J; junction bases unmatched: 5.

This clonotype was found many times. The rearrangement links TRBV28 to TRBJ1-2, with a weak D call TRBD1 (5 bases). The CDR3 runs to 15 residues. Trimming stripped 5 bases from V and 2 bases from J, with 15 bases between. CDR1 MDHEN and CDR2 SYDVKM come from the germline V gene. This CDR3 reads CASSPSGTVNYGYTF. CDR3 nucleotides: TGTGCCAGCAGTCCTTCTGGGACGGTAAACTATGGCTACACCTTC.